This T cell receptor (beta chain) was profiled in a study of cytomegalovirus exposure and HLA in healthy donors. Details on this clone: Its cognate antigen is unknown.

Overall study findings and caveats: Overall, around 160 TCR beta chains were annotated as cytomegalovirus-associated.

In germline, CDR1 is LGHNA, CDR2 YSLEER. The V and J ends lost 2 bases and 1 base respectively, with 14 bases between them. The CDR3 loop spans 16 amino acids. Measured with immunoSEQ multiplex PCR; TCRdb has only the in-frame clones, and not every one. The sample has some 320,000 clones, 87% seen once. What was sequenced was PBMCs. This receptor was obtained from a woman under 40 in good health and CMV-seropositive. This chain links TRBV4-3 with TRBJ2-5, with D unclear. CDR3 in amino acids: CASSQFSGSIQETQYF. The CDR3 nucleotides are TGCGCCAGCAGCCAATTCTCCGGGTCCATCCAAGAGACCCAGTACTTC.